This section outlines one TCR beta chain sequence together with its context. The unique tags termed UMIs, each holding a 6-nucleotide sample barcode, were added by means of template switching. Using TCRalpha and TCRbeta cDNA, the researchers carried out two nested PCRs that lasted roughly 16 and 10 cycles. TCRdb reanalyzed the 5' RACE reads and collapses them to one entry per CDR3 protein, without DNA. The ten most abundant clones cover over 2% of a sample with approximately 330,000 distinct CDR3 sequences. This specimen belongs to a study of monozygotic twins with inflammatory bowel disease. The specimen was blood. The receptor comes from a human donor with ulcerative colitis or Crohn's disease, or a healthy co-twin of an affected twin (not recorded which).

The chain's CDR3 is CASSFNEDTQYF. The chain joins TRBV7-8 to TRBJ2-3. The CDR3 length is 12 residues. Germline CDR1 and CDR2: SGHVS and FQNEAQ.